This T cell receptor beta chain was identified during a study of T-cell reconstitution after alpha-beta-depleted transplantation in children. Preparation of the TCRbeta library involved a method that used unique molecular identifiers. One entry per CDR3 protein results from TCRdb running MiXCR on the PCR reads. The sample has approximately 1,000,000 distinct CDR3 sequences, about 31% seen once; the top ten hold under 30%. The TCR comes from a boy younger than two who had a stem cell transplant for SCID, so the T cells may come from the graft donor. The sequenced sample was PBMCs, mostly from graft donor cells, obtained 360 days after TCRalphabeta/CD19-depleted stem cell transplant.

The DNA of the CDR3 is TGCAGTGCTATAAGGACTAGCGGGGGAGCCGAGCAGTTCTTC. It translates to CSAIRTSGGAEQFF. This chain links TRBV20-1 with TRBJ2-1; 13 bases agree with TRBD2. Germline lookup yields CDR1 DFQATT and CDR2 SNEGSKA (reference sequence). V lost 4 bases to trimming and J lost 10 bases; unmatched junction nucleotides: 7. The CDR3 length is 14 residues.